The 15 T cell receptor beta chains in this list originate from one sample, sequenced in a study of T-cell reconstitution after alpha-beta-depleted transplantation in children. TCRbeta library construction was performed incorporating unique molecular identifiers. In TCRdb, the PCR reads were re-called with MiXCR into one record per CDR3 protein. The profile shows 150,000 to 200,000 distinct CDR3 sequences, approximately 6.8% of them singletons. The source was PBMCs, collected before TCRalphabeta/CD19-depleted stem cell transplant. Receptors originate from a girl under three years old with combined immunodeficiency, due to receive a stem cell transplant.

This clonotype was picked up many times. V usage is TRBV11-3 and J usage is TRBJ2-1; 12 nucleotides line up with TRBD2. After removal of 5 bases from V and 0 bases from J, the junction contained 11 bases not matched to a gene. CDR3 length: 19 amino acids. CDR1 SGHNT and CDR2 YENEEA come from the germline V gene. CDR3: CASSPGTSGLSTSYNEQFF. CDR3 nucleotides: TGTGCCAGCAGCCCAGGGACTAGCGGGCTATCCACCTCCTACAATGAGCAGTTCTTC.

This clonotype was observed at least ten times. The chain has TRBV28 and TRBJ2-1; D is undetermined. The CDR3 is 18 amino acids. Germline assignment: CDR1 MDHEN and CDR2 SYDVKM. With 5 bases removed from V and 2 bases from J, the gap between germline ends came to 22 bases. CDR3 nucleotide sequence: TGTGCCAGCAGTCGCCGGAAGGCACCCCGACTGACCTACAATGAGCAGTTCTTC. Its translation: CASSRRKAPRLTYNEQFF. Together with reference TRBV28 and TRBJ2-1, the CDR3 gives the full variable domain: DVKVTQSSRYLVKRTGEKVFLECVQDMDHENMFWYRQDPGLGLRLIYFSYDVKMKEKGDIPEGYSVSREKKERFSLILESASTNQTSMYLCASSRRKAPRLTYNEQFFGPGTRLTVL.

This clonotype appeared many times. The conserved closing phenylalanine or tryptophan is absent in this CDR3, likely reflecting a read error. No DNA is shown, since the ends of the CDR3 on it are uncertain; the CDR3 is the one TCRdb lists. The CDR3 sequence is CASSPRVI. The chain links TRBV7-9 to TRBJ1-5. Per germline, CDR1 SEHNR and CDR2 FQNEAQ (reference sequence). The CDR3 has 8 amino acids, counting both end residues.

About this clonotype itself: A read error may explain this, as a much larger clone is one base away. V and J are TRBV28 and TRBJ2-3, with D perhaps TRBD2 (6 bases). The CDR3 is 15 residues long. Trimming took 6 bases from V and 4 from J, leaving 17 bases between them. Looked up from germline, CDR1 is MDHEN and CDR2 is SYDVKM. The CDR3 is CASREPGSIADTQYF. CDR3 DNA: TGTGCCAGCAGGGAGCCCGGGAGTATCGCAGATACGCAGTATTTT.

A remark on this clonotype: Just one base apart from a much larger clone, this may be a read error. Since the CDR3 does not end with the conserved phenylalanine or tryptophan, this likely comes from a read error. V gene TRBV6-1 combines with J gene TRBJ2-3, with D possibly matching TRBD2 (5 bases). V was cut by 6 bases and J by 2 bases, with 9 bases left in between. The CDR3 has 13 amino acids. In germline, CDR1 is MNHNS, CDR2 SASEGT. CDR3 sequence reads: CASSGEVTDTQYC. The CDR3 DNA sequence: TGTGCCAGCAGCGGGGAAGTCACAGATACGCAGTATTGT.

This clonotype was recorded many times. CDR3 nucleotide sequence: TGTGCCAGCAGCTTAGTAGGGGCGGTCGGCGGAAAACTGTTTTTT. It translates to CASSLVGAVGGKLFF. This rearrangement joins TRBV11-2 to TRBJ1-4; D possibly corresponds to TRBD1 (5 bases). V lost 1 base, J lost 10 bases, and 16 bases lay in between. Germline-derived CDR1 and CDR2 are SGHAT and FQNNGV. The CDR3 has 15 residues.

This clonotype was detected many times. The rearrangement links TRBV6-2 or TRBV6-3 to TRBJ2-1; D call uncertain. The CDR3 totals 13 residues. Germline-derived CDR1 and CDR2 are MNHEY and SVGEGT. The ends were cut back, 7 bases at V and 10 bases at J, with 17 bases in the middle. Here the CDR3 reads CASKFPGSPEQFF. For the CDR3, the DNA is TGTGCCAGCAAATTTCCTGGCTCCCCAGAGCAGTTCTTC.

This clonotype was detected only a few times. The V call is TRBV5-1, the J call TRBJ2-2; 7 bases line up with TRBD2. Germline trimming cut 5 bases from V and 7 bases from J; bases unmatched to any gene: 11. CDR3 length: 15 residues. Germline CDR1 SGHRS, CDR2 YFSETQ. The DNA for the CDR3 is TGCGCCAGCAGGCCGGGGGACTACGTCTACGGGGAGCTGTTTTTT. Translated: CASRPGDYVYGELFF. Using reference TRBV5-1 and TRBJ2-2 for the parts outside the CDR3, the full variable domain is KAGVTQTPRYLIKTRGQQVTLSCSPISGHRSVSWYQQTPGQGLQFLFEYFSETQRNKGNFPGRFSGRQFSNSRSEMNVSTLELGDSALYLCASRPGDYVYGELFFGEGSRLTVL.

Many counts were recorded for this clonotype. The V call is TRBV5-6, the J call TRBJ2-1, with 14 bases identical to TRBD2. The CDR3 totals 16 residues. Trimming at V came to 3 bases and at J to 7 bases, leaving 6 bases not matched to a gene. Germline V gene data show CDR1 as SGHDT and CDR2 as YYEEEE. DNA of the CDR3: TGTGCCAGCAGCTACGGACTAGCGGGGGGCCTGAATGAGCAGTTCTTC. It is translated as CASSYGLAGGLNEQFF. The whole variable domain, filled in from reference TRBV5-6 and TRBJ2-1, reads DAGVTQSPTHLIKTRGQQVTLRCSPKSGHDTVSWYQQALGQGPQFIFQYYEEEERQRGNFPDRFSGHQFPNYSSELNVNALLLGDSALYLCASSYGLAGGLNEQFFGPGTRLTVL.

This clonotype was recorded many times. V gene TRBV3-1 combines with J gene TRBJ2-3, with D uncertain. Trimming shortened V by 0 bases and J by 0 bases, and 10 bases separated the two germline ends. Germline V gene lookup returns CDR1 LGHDT and CDR2 YNNKEL (reference sequence). This CDR3 has 16 residues. The CDR3 nucleotides read TGTGCCAGCAGCCAAGAACTACCCCATAGCACAGATACGCAGTATTTT. It is translated as CASSQELPHSTDTQYF.

The table lists this clonotype with many counts. The V and J genes are TRBV20-1 and TRBJ1-1; a weak D match, TRBD1 (5 bases). Trimming left V 0 bases short and J 0 bases short, with 14 bases between. The CDR3 consists of 16 residues. Germline V gene lookup returns CDR1 DFQATT and CDR2 SNEGSKA (reference sequence). The CDR3 is CSARDRREQVNTEAFF. The CDR3 nucleotides read TGCAGTGCTAGAGATAGGAGGGAACAGGTGAACACTGAAGCTTTCTTT.

This clonotype was seen a few times. V gene TRBV20-1 combines with J gene TRBJ1-6; 8 nucleotides agree with TRBD1. The ends lost 1 base at V and 8 bases at J; junction bases unmatched: 4. The CDR3 totals 14 residues. Germline lookup yields CDR1 DFQATT and CDR2 SNEGSKA (reference sequence). The DNA for the CDR3 is TGCAGTGCTAGAGGGGACAGGCTTTATTCACCCCTCCACTTT. The encoded protein is CSARGDRLYSPLHF.

The sample holds many counts of this clonotype. CDR3 in amino acids: CASTPSRGGLAVYNEQFF. CDR3 sequence (DNA): TGTGCCAGCACCCCTTCCAGGGGGGGACTAGCGGTATACAATGAGCAGTTCTTC. The V gene is TRBV5-6, the J gene TRBJ2-1; 11 positions agree with TRBD2. The CDR3 covers 18 residues. J lost 4 bases, V lost 6 bases, and 15 bases had no gene match. Germline lookup yields CDR1 SGHDT and CDR2 YYEEEE.

This clonotype occurred many times. V is TRBV7-2 and J is TRBJ2-5; 8 nucleotides align to TRBD2. V trimming: 3 bases; J trimming: 5 bases; junction bases outside the gene matches: 8. Germline assignment: CDR1 SGHTA and CDR2 FQGNSA. This CDR3 is built from 15 residues. The DNA for the CDR3 is TGTGCCAGCAGCTTGTTTAGGAGCGGGGGCGAGACCCAGTACTTC. It specifies CASSLFRSGGETQYF.

This clonotype was counted many times. This chain uses TRBV28 with TRBJ2-5; D is possibly TRBD1 (6 bases). V lost 6 bases and J 4 bases, leaving 12 bases between the germline ends. The CDR3 covers 13 residues. The germline V gene has CDR1 MDHEN and CDR2 SYDVKM. CDR3 nucleotides: TGTGCCAGCAGCCGTAGAGGGGGAGAGACCCAGTACTTC. Translating it yields CASSRRGGETQYF.